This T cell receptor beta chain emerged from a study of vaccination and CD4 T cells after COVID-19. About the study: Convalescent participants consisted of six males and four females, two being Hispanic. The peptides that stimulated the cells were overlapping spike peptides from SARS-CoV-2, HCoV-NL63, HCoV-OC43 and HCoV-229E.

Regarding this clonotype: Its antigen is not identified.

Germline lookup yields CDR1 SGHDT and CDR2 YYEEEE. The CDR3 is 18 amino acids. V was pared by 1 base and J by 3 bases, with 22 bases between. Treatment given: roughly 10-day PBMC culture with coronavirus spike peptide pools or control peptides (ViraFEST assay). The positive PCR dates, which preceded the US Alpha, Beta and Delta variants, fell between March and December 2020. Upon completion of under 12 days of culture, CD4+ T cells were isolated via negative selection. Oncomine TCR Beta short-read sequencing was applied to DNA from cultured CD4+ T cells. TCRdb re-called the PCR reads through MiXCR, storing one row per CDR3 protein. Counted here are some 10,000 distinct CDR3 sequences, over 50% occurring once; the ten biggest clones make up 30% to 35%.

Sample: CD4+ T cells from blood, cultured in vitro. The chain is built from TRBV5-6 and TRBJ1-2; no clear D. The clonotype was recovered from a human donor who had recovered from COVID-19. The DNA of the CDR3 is TGTGCCAGCAGCTTGTGGCCAAACCGGGCCCAGGACCACTATGGCTACACCTTC. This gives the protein CASSLWPNRAQDHYGYTF.